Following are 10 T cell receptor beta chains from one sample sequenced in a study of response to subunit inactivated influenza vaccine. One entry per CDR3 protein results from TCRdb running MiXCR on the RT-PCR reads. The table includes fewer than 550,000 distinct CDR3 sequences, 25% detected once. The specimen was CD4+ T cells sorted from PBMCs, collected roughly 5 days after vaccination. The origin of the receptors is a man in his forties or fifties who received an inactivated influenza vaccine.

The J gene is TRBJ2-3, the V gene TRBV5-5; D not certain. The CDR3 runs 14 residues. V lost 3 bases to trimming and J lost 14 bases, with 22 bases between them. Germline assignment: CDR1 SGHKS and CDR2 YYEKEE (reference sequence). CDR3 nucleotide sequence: TGTGCCAGCAGCTCAGAATCTAACACCCCCAACCGGTATTTT. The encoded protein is CASSSESNTPNRYF.

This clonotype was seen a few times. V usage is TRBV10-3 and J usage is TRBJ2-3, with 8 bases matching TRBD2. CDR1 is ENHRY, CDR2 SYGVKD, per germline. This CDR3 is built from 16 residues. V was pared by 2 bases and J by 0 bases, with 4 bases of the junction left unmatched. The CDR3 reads CAISELAGLSTDTQYF. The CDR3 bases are TGTGCCATCAGTGAGCTAGCGGGCCTTAGCACAGATACGCAGTATTTT.

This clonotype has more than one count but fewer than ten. The CDR3 nucleotides read TGTGCCATCAAAAACCAAGAGACCCAGTACTTC. Its protein product is CAIKNQETQYF. This sequence joins TRBV10-3 and TRBJ2-5; D unresolved. CDR1 and CDR2 from the germline V gene are ENHRY and SYGVKD. V dropped 7 bases and J dropped 0 bases, with 3 bases sitting between them. CDR3 length: 11 amino acids.

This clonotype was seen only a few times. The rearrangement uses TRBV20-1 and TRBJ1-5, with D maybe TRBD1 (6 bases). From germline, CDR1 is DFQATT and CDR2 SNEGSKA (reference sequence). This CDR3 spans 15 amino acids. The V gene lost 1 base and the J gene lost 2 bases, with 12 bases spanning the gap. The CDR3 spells CSARADSLGNQPQHF. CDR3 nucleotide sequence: TGCAGTGCTAGAGCGGACAGCCTCGGCAATCAGCCCCAGCATTTT.

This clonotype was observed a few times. In DNA form, the CDR3 reads TGTGCCAGCAGCCAAGACCTAACTAGTGTTCGGGATACGCAGTATTTT. Translation gives CASSQDLTSVRDTQYF. The rearrangement uses TRBV6-1 and TRBJ2-3; maybe TRBD2 (5 bases). The length of the CDR3 is 16 residues. CDR1 MNHNS and CDR2 SASEGT come from the germline V gene. The V and J ends lost 6 bases and 6 bases respectively, with 22 bases between them.

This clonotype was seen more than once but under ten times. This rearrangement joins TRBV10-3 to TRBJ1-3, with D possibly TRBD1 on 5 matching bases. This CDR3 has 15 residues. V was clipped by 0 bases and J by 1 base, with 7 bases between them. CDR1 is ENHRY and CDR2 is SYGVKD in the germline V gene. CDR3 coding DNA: TGTGCCATCAGTGAGTCAGGGGCATCTGGAAACACCATATATTTT. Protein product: CAISESGASGNTIYF.

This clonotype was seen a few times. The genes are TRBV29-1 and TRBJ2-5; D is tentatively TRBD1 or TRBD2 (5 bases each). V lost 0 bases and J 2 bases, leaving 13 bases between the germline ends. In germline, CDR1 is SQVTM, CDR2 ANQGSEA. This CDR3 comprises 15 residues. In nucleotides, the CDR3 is TGCAGCGTTGAAGATTGGGGGACGGAGCAAGAGACCCAGTACTTC. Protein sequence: CSVEDWGTEQETQYF.

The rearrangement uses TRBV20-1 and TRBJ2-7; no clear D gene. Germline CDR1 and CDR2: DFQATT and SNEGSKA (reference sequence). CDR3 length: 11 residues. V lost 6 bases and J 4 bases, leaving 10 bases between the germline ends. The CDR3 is CSALLKYEQYF. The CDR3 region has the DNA TGCAGTGCCCTCCTTAAGTACGAGCAGTACTTC.

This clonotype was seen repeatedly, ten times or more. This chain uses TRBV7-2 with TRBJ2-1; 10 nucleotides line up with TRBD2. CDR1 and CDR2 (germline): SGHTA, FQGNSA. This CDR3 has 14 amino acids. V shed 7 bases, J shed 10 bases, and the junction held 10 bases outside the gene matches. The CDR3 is CASTILAGVREQFF. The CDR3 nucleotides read TGTGCCAGCACCATCCTAGCGGGAGTGCGGGAGCAGTTCTTC.

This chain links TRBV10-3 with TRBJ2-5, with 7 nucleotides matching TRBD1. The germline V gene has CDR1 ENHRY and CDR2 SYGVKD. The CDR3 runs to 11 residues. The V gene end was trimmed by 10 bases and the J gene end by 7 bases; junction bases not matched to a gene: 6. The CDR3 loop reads CATGTGVTQYF. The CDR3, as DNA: TGTGCCACCGGTACAGGGGTGACCCAGTACTTC.